Listed below are T cell receptor beta chains from one sample, sequenced in a study of regulatory T cells in long-lasting Graves disease. MiXCR was run by TCRdb on the multiplex PCR reads, yielding one entry per CDR3 protein. The data contain under 500,000 distinct CDR3 sequences, around 20% of them singletons. This specimen consisted of peripheral blood mononuclear cells (PBMCs), obtained when the disease was refractory, from a patient treated with antithyroid drugs. Every receptor here comes from a female donor with Graves disease. CDR3s include the opening cysteine and the closing phenylalanine or tryptophan. A D gene is named only where the DNA matches it firmly. Clone size is given for some rows only: seen once, a few or many times, or a class if the clone is expanded.

V	D	size	J	DNA	CDR3
TRBV28	-	many	TRBJ2-7	TGTGCCAGCAGTTCCGGGACTCAGACCTACGAGCAGTACTTC	CASSSGTQTYEQYF
TRBV28	TRBD1	-	TRBJ1-4	TGTGCCAGCAGTAGACAGGGCCTTAATGAAAAACTGTTTTTT	CASSRQGLNEKLFF
TRBV7-6	TRBD2	-	TRBJ2-3	TGTGCCAGCAGCTTATGGACTAGCGGAGATACGCAGTATTTT	CASSLWTSGDTQYF
TRBV4-2	-	-	TRBJ1-2	TGTGCCAGCAGCCAAGAGCGAGACAGAGACTATGGCTACACCTTC	CASSQERDRDYGYTF
TRBV24-1	-	-	TRBJ2-2	TGTGCCACCAGTGATTTAGGACTGAACACCGGGGAGCTGTTTTTT	CATSDLGLNTGELFF
TRBV30	-	many	TRBJ1-1	TGTGCCTGGAGTAATGGGGCCCCGAACACTGAAGCTTTCTTT	CAWSNGAPNTEAFF
TRBV20-1	TRBD2	few	TRBJ2-7	TGCAGTGCTAGCCTAGCGGGAAACGAGCAGTACTTC	CSASLAGNEQYF
TRBV19	TRBD2	few	TRBJ2-7	TGTGCCAGTAGTTTCCAAGCGGGGCGGGATTCCTACGAGCAGTACTTC	CASSFQAGRDSYEQYF
TRBV7-2	TRBD2	many	TRBJ2-5	TGTGCCAGCAGCCGACTAGCGGGAGGGCCCAGAGGAGAGACCCAGTACTTC	CASSRLAGGPRGETQYF
TRBV24-1	-	-	TRBJ2-3	TGTGCCACCAGCGCGGCGGACACAGATACGCAGTATTTT	CATSAADTDTQYF
TRBV20-1	-	few	TRBJ2-7	TGCAGTGCTAGTGGGGGGAGCCCCCCCTACGAGCAGTACTTC	CSASGGSPPYEQYF
TRBV11-2	-	many	TRBJ2-7	TGTGCCAGCAGCCTCGTTAGGGGGGCCCTCTCCTACGAGCAGTACTTC	CASSLVRGALSYEQYF
TRBV12-3/TRBV12-4	-	-	TRBJ2-2	TGTGCCAGCAGTTTGCAGGGGACCACCGGGGAGCTGTTTTTT	CASSLQGTTGELFF
TRBV7-2	TRBD1	many	TRBJ2-7	TGTGCCAGCAGCCCCAAGACAGGGTCGGAGGACGAGCAGTACTTC	CASSPKTGSEDEQYF
TRBV6-1	TRBD2	-	TRBJ2-7	TGTGCCAGCAGACTAGCGGGAGAAGTTTATGAGCAGTACTTC	CASRLAGEVYEQYF
TRBV2	-	many	TRBJ2-2	TGTGCCAGCAGAGCCGACAGTAACACCGGGGAGCTGTTTTTT	CASRADSNTGELFF
TRBV19	TRBD1	-	TRBJ2-4	TGTGCCAGTAGTATAGATCCATCCGGGACAGTGGGCAAAAACATTCAGTACTTC	CASSIDPSGTVGKNIQYF
TRBV12-3/TRBV12-4	-	many	TRBJ1-4	TGTGCCAGCAGTTTAAGGGGGACTAATGAAAAACTGTTTTTT	CASSLRGTNEKLFF
TRBV6-2/TRBV6-3	TRBD1	many	TRBJ1-6	TGTGCCAGCAAGAACCAGGGGGATGGTTCACCCCTCCACTTT	CASKNQGDGSPLHF
TRBV20-1	-	-	TRBJ2-7	TGCAGTGCTAGAGGGGTTCGACAGCTCGAGCAGTACTTC	CSARGVRQLEQYF
TRBV15	TRBD1	-	TRBJ1-2	TGTGCCACCAGCAGAAACCCACACAGGGGGCCGGGGGTAGGCGGCTACACCTTC	CATSRNPHRGPGVGGYTF
TRBV6-1	-	many	TRBJ1-2	TGTGCCAGCGACAGGACAAATTATGGCTACACCTTC	CASDRTNYGYTF
TRBV30	-	many	TRBJ2-7	TGTGCCTGGAGTGTAGCAGTCTCCTACGAGCAGTACTTC	CAWSVAVSYEQYF
TRBV28	TRBD1	many	TRBJ1-6	TGTGCCAGCACCCCCCCGGGACAGAATTCACCCCTCCACTTT	CASTPPGQNSPLHF
TRBV7-8	-	many	TRBJ2-7	TGTGCCAGCAGCTTAGTGTGGGGGAACGAGCAGTACTTC	CASSLVWGNEQYF
TRBV19	TRBD1	-	TRBJ2-6	TGTGCCAGTATTAAAGGGACAGCTGGGGCCAACGTCCTGACTTTC	CASIKGTAGANVLTF
TRBV7-2	-	-	TRBJ2-5	TGTGCCAGCAGCCCACCGGAGCGTAGGGAGACCCAGTACTTC	CASSPPERRETQYF
TRBV2	-	many	TRBJ1-6	TGTGCCAGCAGTGAAAGGGAGAGCTCCTATAATTCACCCCTCCACTTT	CASSERESSYNSPLHF
TRBV6-2/TRBV6-3	TRBD1	few	TRBJ1-2	TGTGCCAGCAGTTACTTCGGACAGGTTATAGGTGGCTACACCTTC	CASSYFGQVIGGYTF
TRBV7-2	-	-	TRBJ2-1	TGTGCCAGCAGCTTTAGGCAGGATTGGGGTGAGCAGTTCTTC	CASSFRQDWGEQFF
TRBV24-1	-	-	TRBJ1-5	TGTGCCACCAGTTTAGGCAATCAGCCCCAGCATTTT	CATSLGNQPQHF
TRBV7-2	TRBD1	-	TRBJ2-3	TGTGCCAGCAGCTTAAAGGCTCACGGACAGGGCACAGATACGCAGTATTTT	CASSLKAHGQGTDTQYF
TRBV7-9	-	few	TRBJ2-7	TGTGCCAGCAGCGCAAGCAGCAGCTCCTACGAGCAGTACTTC	CASSASSSSYEQYF
TRBV11-2	TRBD2	many	TRBJ2-5	TGTGCCAGCAGCCTACCGCCGCCGGCTAGCGGAAAAGAGACCCAGTACTTC	CASSLPPPASGKETQYF
TRBV29-1	TRBD2	-	TRBJ2-5	TGCAGCGGGGCGACTAGCGCACAAGAGACCCAGTACTTC	CSGATSAQETQYF
TRBV28	-	many	TRBJ1-2	TGTGCCAGCAGCTCCCGGGGCAGAGGCTACACCTTC	CASSSRGRGYTF
TRBV28	TRBD1	many	TRBJ2-5	TGTGCCAGCAGTTCGACCCTGCCGTCCGGACAGGGCGGACGGGAGACCCAGTACTTC	CASSSTLPSGQGGRETQYF
TRBV5-6	TRBD1	-	TRBJ1-1	TGTGCCAGCAGACCGGGACAGGGGGCTTCGGAAGCTTTCTTT	CASRPGQGASEAFF
TRBV27	-	-	TRBJ1-2	TGTGCCAGCGGTTTGAAGTGGGGGAACTATGGCTACACCTTC	CASGLKWGNYGYTF
TRBV4-3	-	few	TRBJ1-1	TGCGCCAGCAGCCAAGGACTTTACGCCGGAAAGAACACTGAAGCTTTCTTT	CASSQGLYAGKNTEAFF
TRBV7-8	-	few	TRBJ2-7	TGTGCCAGCAGCTTACCACGGGACGGGAGCTCCTACGAGCAGTACTTC	CASSLPRDGSSYEQYF
TRBV27	TRBD1	many	TRBJ2-7	TGTGCCAGCAGAAAACCGGGACAGGGTTACGAGCAGTACTTC	CASRKPGQGYEQYF
TRBV19	-	once	TRBJ2-2	TGTGCCAGTATGGGAGAGCCCAACACCGGGGAGCTGTTTTTT	CASMGEPNTGELFF
TRBV27	-	few	TRBJ2-7	TGTGCCAGCAGTTTTAGTGTGGGGAGATACGAGCAGTACTTC	CASSFSVGRYEQYF
TRBV12-3/TRBV12-4	-	-	TRBJ2-1	TGTGCCAGCAGTTTAACTAGTGGGGTTGAGGTCAATGAGCAGTTCTTC	CASSLTSGVEVNEQFF
TRBV19	-	-	TRBJ1-5	TGTGCCAGTAGTTCCCAGATCGGCAATCAGCCCCAGCATTTT	CASSSQIGNQPQHF
TRBV7-9	TRBD2	many	TRBJ2-7	TGTGCCAGCAGCATAGGATGGGACGGACTAGCGGGAGGACAGTACTTC	CASSIGWDGLAGGQYF
TRBV6-5	-	-	TRBJ1-1	TGTGCCAGCAGTTACGCCCCAGGGTTGAACACTGAAGCTTTCTTT	CASSYAPGLNTEAFF
TRBV2	-	many	TRBJ2-5	TGTGCCAGCGCTCCTATCAGGGGAGGTGAGACCCAGTACTTC	CASAPIRGGETQYF
TRBV12-3/TRBV12-4	-	once	TRBJ2-2	TGTGCCAGCAGTTTAGAGACAGCGGCCGGGGAGCTGTTTTTT	CASSLETAAGELFF
TRBV29-1	-	many	TRBJ2-7	TGCAGCGTGATTCCCCGAGTAGCTGTCTACGAGCAGTACTTC	CSVIPRVAVYEQYF
TRBV27	TRBD1	-	TRBJ1-1	TGTGCCAGCAGTCTGGACAGGAAGACTGAAGCTTTCTTT	CASSLDRKTEAFF